The 14 T cell receptor beta chains listed next were all sequenced from one sample in a study of blood T cell repertoires in COVID-19. Here immunoSEQ multiplex PCR was the method, and the copy in TCRdb shows in-frame clones only, minus some. Found here are about 260,000 clones, roughly 86% of them singletons; the top ten hold over 4%. Sequencing was performed on peripheral blood. The receptor source for this set is a woman aged 55-69 years with COVID-19, enrolled during active disease.

This chain joins TRBV27 and TRBJ2-2, with TRBD1 as a possible D gene (5 bases). Germline CDR1 reads MNHEY; CDR2 reads SMNVEV (reference sequence). V was trimmed by 3 bases and J by 4 bases, leaving 12 bases between them. This CDR3 has 15 amino acids. As DNA, the CDR3 is TGTGCCAGCAGTTTCGGGCAGGGAAGCACCGGGGAGCTGTTTTTT. As protein: CASSFGQGSTGELFF.

The V call is TRBV28, the J call TRBJ1-1; a weak D match, TRBD1 (6 bases). Deletions cut 4 bases from V and 3 bases from J, with 18 bases between. This CDR3 has 16 amino acids. Per germline, CDR1 MDHEN and CDR2 SYDVKM. The CDR3 nucleotides are TGTGCCAGCAGTTACCGAAGGGGGACACTACACACTGAAGCTTTCTTT. Translation: CASSYRRGTLHTEAFF.

This chain links TRBV3-1 (or the pseudogene TRBV3-2) with TRBJ1-3; the D is unclear. The CDR3 has 12 residues. Germline lookup yields CDR1 LGHDT and CDR2 YNNKEL (reference sequence). V lost 9 bases and J lost 3, with 9 bases in between. In DNA form, the CDR3 reads TGTGCCAGTCGGCGGGATGGAAACACCATATATTTT. Protein: CASRRDGNTIYF.

This clone was detected once. V gene TRBV5-4 combines with J gene TRBJ1-2, with 10 bases identical to TRBD1. The germline V gene has CDR1 SGHNT and CDR2 YYREEE (reference sequence). Trimming at V came to 4 bases and at J to 3 bases, leaving 6 bases not matched to a gene. The CDR3 is 15 residues long. The CDR3 DNA reads TGTGCCAGCAGCGGGGCGGACAGGGGGGACTATGGCTACACCTTC. It translates to CASSGADRGDYGYTF.

This rearrangement joins TRBV6-6 to TRBJ2-2, with 13 bases lining up with TRBD2. CDR3 length: 14 amino acids. The germline V gene encodes CDR1 MNHNY and CDR2 SVGAGI (reference sequence). V was pared by 10 bases and J by 7 bases, with 6 bases of the junction left unmatched. For the CDR3, the DNA is TGTGCCACCGGGACTAGCGGGAAAGTCGGGGAGCTGTTTTTT. Its translation: CATGTSGKVGELFF.

The CDR3 here is CASSASLVAEQYF. The CDR3 DNA reads TGTGCCAGTAGTGCTAGCCTAGTTGCCGAGCAGTACTTC. This chain uses TRBV19 with TRBJ2-7; D might be TRBD2 (5 bases). The CDR3 totals 13 residues. Germline V gene lookup returns CDR1 LNHDA and CDR2 SQIVND (reference sequence). Trimming shortened V by 5 bases and J by 6 bases, and 14 bases separated the two germline ends.

In its sample, this clone was seen once. This sequence joins TRBV5-1 and TRBJ2-6; 7 positions match TRBD2. Germline-derived CDR1 and CDR2 are SGHRS and YFSETQ. The CDR3 runs to 15 residues. With V trimmed by 3 bases and J by 4 bases, 4 bases remained unmatched. CDR3 amino acids: CASSSAGRGANVLTF. In DNA, the CDR3 is TGCGCCAGCAGCTCGGCCGGGAGGGGGGCCAACGTCCTGACTTTC.

The chain carries TRBV7-9 and TRBJ1-2; D is undetermined. CDR3 length: 15 amino acids. Looked up from germline, CDR1 is SEHNR and CDR2 is FQNEAQ (reference sequence). Trimming cost V 1 base and J 4 bases, with 13 bases left between them. The chain's CDR3 is CASSLEEAGLYGYTF. The CDR3, as DNA: TGTGCCAGCAGCTTAGAGGAGGCAGGACTCTATGGCTACACCTTC.

The J gene is TRBJ2-7, the V gene TRBV28; 11 positions agree with TRBD1. The CDR3 covers 14 residues. The ends lost 6 bases at V and 5 bases at J; junction bases unmatched: 6. Germline V lookup: CDR1 MDHEN, CDR2 SYDVKM. The CDR3 coding sequence is TGTGCCAGCAGGGGGACAGGGGGGAAGAACGAGCAGTACTTC. Residues: CASRGTGGKNEQYF. Based on the CDR3 plus reference TRBV28 and TRBJ2-7, the full variable domain is DVKVTQSSRYLVKRTGEKVFLECVQDMDHENMFWYRQDPGLGLRLIYFSYDVKMKEKGDIPEGYSVSREKKERFSLILESASTNQTSMYLCASRGTGGKNEQYFGPGTRLTVT.

The chain has TRBV15 and TRBJ1-2; tentative D call: TRBD1 (6 bases). The CDR3 length is 12 residues. Germline V gene data show CDR1 as LNHNV and CDR2 as YYDKDF (reference sequence). Deletions cut 4 bases from V and 7 bases from J, with 10 bases between. The CDR3 region has the DNA TGTGCCACCAGCATACAGGGTCTTGGCTACACCTTC. Residues: CATSIQGLGYTF.

V is TRBV30 and J is TRBJ1-1, with D possibly being TRBD1 (6 bases). Germline V CDR1 and CDR2: GTSNPN, SVGIG (reference sequence). V was trimmed by 0 bases and J by 0 bases, leaving 8 bases between them. This CDR3 is built from 14 residues. DNA of the CDR3: TGTGCCTGGAGTGTTACAGGGATGAACACTGAAGCTTTCTTT. Translation: CAWSVTGMNTEAFF.

This chain connects TRBV12-3 or TRBV12-4 to TRBJ1-4; 8 bases are a match to TRBD1. The CDR3 sequence is 13 residues long. Trimming at V came to 4 bases and at J to 15 bases, leaving 10 bases not matched to a gene. The chain's CDR3 is CASSSTPGQDMFF. The DNA of the CDR3 is TGTGCCAGCAGTTCAACGCCGGGACAGGATATGTTTTTT.

The V and J genes are TRBV5-1 and TRBJ1-3; 8 nucleotides line up with TRBD1. The V segment lost 6 bases and the J segment 2 bases; nucleotides outside the gene matches: 7. Germline V gene lookup returns CDR1 SGHRS and CDR2 YFSETQ. The CDR3 contains 15 residues. The CDR3 protein is CASKFGQGTGNTIYF. CDR3 nucleotides: TGCGCCAGCAAATTCGGACAGGGCACTGGAAACACCATATATTTT.

Here the CDR3 DNA reads TGCGCCAGCAGCCCGGGACAGGGGGCAACTGAAGCTTTCTTT. The encoded protein is CASSPGQGATEAFF. This chain links TRBV4-3 with TRBJ1-1, with 12 bases matching TRBD1. The CDR3 extends over 14 amino acids. CDR1 and CDR2 from the germline V gene are LGHNA and YSLEER. The trim removed 4 bases at V and 5 bases at J, leaving 2 bases unmatched.